Presented here are 22 T cell receptor beta chains from one specimen sequenced in a study of regulatory T cells in long-lasting Graves disease (dated by TCRdb to 2020 to 2022). Read against the paper, the sample's time point label means: persistent/refractory GD, antithyroid drugs over 5 years with positive TRAb. RNA was extracted from PBMCs in TRIzol for both TCR sequencing and RNA sequencing. Libraries were prepared through multiplex PCR. The sequencer was an Illumina HiSeq 4000. TCR beta libraries were built with iRepertoire HTBI primers and Arm-PCR amplification of CDR3 regions. Clones were called with MiXCR by TCRdb after fastp trimmed the public reads at Q25, and only in-frame beta chains were retained. Entries are consolidated by CDR3 protein sequence, retaining the most common genes and DNA. This sample holds approximately 360,000 distinct CDR3 sequences; 23% were observed only once. 28% of the sample goes to the ten largest clones.

The sequences come from peripheral blood mononuclear cells (PBMCs), collected when the disease was refractory, from a patient treated with antithyroid drugs. Every receptor here comes from a middle-aged woman with Graves disease. Donor details come from another sample of the same person, matched by shared clones.

The V and J genes are TRBV6-2 or TRBV6-3 and TRBJ2-5; TRBD2 is a possible D gene (5 bases). With the DNA end fitting TRBJ2-1 better, the J assignment may be wrong. The germline CDR1 and CDR2 sequences are MNHEY and SVGEGT. CDR3 length: 16 amino acids. The CDR3, as DNA: TGTGCCAGCAGTTACTCGACACTAGTTGATGAAGATGAGCAGTTCTTC. This sequence encodes CASSYSTLVDEDEQFF.

This clonotype was seen repeatedly, ten times or more. The V gene is TRBV5-1, the J gene TRBJ1-1, with a tentative D call TRBD1 (6 bases). Germline V gene sequence: CDR1 SGHRS, CDR2 YFSETQ. The CDR3 loop spans 13 amino acids. V was shortened by 4 bases and J by 1 base, with 8 bases between the two germline ends. CDR3 sequence (DNA): TGCGCCAGCAGCGGGGGGCGGAACACTGAAGCTTTCTTT. Translation: CASSGGRNTEAFF.

This clonotype came up many times. One junction end disagrees with the germline gene, perhaps due to a read error. This chain uses TRBV6-1 with TRBJ1-2; TRBD1 is a possible D gene (6 bases). Per germline, CDR1 MNHNS and CDR2 SASEGT. This CDR3 is 16 amino acids long. CDR3 sequence: CASREGGNRMNYGYTF. CDR3 in DNA: TGTGCCAGCAGGGAAGGGGGAAACAGGATGAACTATGGCTACACCTTC.

This clonotype was recorded at least ten times. The chain couples TRBV6-1 to TRBJ1-6, with TRBD1 matching 7 bases. The junction had 17 bases not matched to a gene; V was cut back by 5 bases and J by 10 bases. Germline CDR1 MNHNS, CDR2 SASEGT. The CDR3 consists of 17 residues. Here the CDR3 reads CASSNKGASQLTSPLHF. The CDR3 DNA reads as TGTGCCAGCAGTAACAAGGGGGCTTCACAGTTGACCTCACCCCTCCACTTT.

This clonotype was seen once. The chain is built from TRBV10-3 and TRBJ2-5; D not resolved. Germline CDR1 is ENHRY and CDR2 is SYGVKD. The CDR3 is made up of 11 amino acids. Between the trimmed V and J ends, which lost 8 bases and 2 bases, there was a span of 6 bases. The DNA of the CDR3 is TGTGCCATCCGAGCGCAAGAGACCCAGTACTTC. The encoded protein is CAIRAQETQYF.

This clonotype has at least ten counts. The chain recombines TRBV25-1 with TRBJ1-6, with TRBD1 matching 7 bases. CDR3 length equals 14 residues. V was clipped by 3 bases and J by 7 bases; unmatched bases: 3. Germline values: CDR1 MGHDK, CDR2 SYGVNS. The DNA for the CDR3 is TGTGCCAGCAGTGATGTGGGACAGAATTCACCCCTCCACTTT. Translating it yields CASSDVGQNSPLHF. Combining the CDR3 with reference TRBV25-1 and TRBJ1-6 gives the whole variable domain EADIYQTPRYLVIGTGKKITLECSQTMGHDKMYWYQQDPGMELHLIHYSYGVNSTEKGDLSSESTVSRIRTEHFPLTLESARPSHTSQYLCASSDVGQNSPLHFGNGTRLTVT.

This clonotype was recorded at least ten times. V gene TRBV6-2 or TRBV6-3 combines with J gene TRBJ1-5; no clear D gene. Germline CDR1 and CDR2: MNHEY and SVGEGT. The CDR3 runs to 14 residues. The ends were cut back, 3 bases at V and 5 bases at J, with 11 bases in the middle. This CDR3 reads CASSYRPGDQPQHF. The CDR3 DNA follows: TGTGCCAGCAGTTATCGCCCCGGGGATCAGCCCCAGCATTTT.

In this sample, this clonotype turned up a few times. J is TRBJ2-3 and V is TRBV7-3, with 9 bases lining up with TRBD2. V shed 2 bases and J 5 bases; nucleotides not matched to a gene: 8. The CDR3 contains 16 residues. Germline CDR1 and CDR2: SGHTA and FQGTGA. CDR3 residues: CASSLPLAGRVDTQYF. The DNA of the CDR3 is TGTGCCAGCAGCTTACCGCTAGCGGGAAGGGTAGATACGCAGTATTTT.

The chain combines TRBV4-1 with TRBJ1-6; weak D call: TRBD1 (6 bases). There are 15 residues in the CDR3. Trimming left V 5 bases short and J 8 bases short, with 16 bases between. The germline V gene has CDR1 MGHRA and CDR2 YSYEKL. This CDR3 reads CASSIHRERHSPLHF. DNA for the CDR3: TGCGCCAGCAGCATACACAGGGAAAGACATTCACCCCTCCACTTT.

This clonotype has just a few counts. V gene TRBV19 combines with J gene TRBJ2-5; no clear D gene. From germline, CDR1 is LNHDA and CDR2 SQIVND (reference sequence). Trimming removed 9 bases from V and 1 base from J, with 6 bases in between. The CDR3 covers 11 residues. The DNA of the CDR3 is TGTGCCAGCGCCTTCCAAGAGACCCAGTACTTC. This gives the protein CASAFQETQYF.

The rearrangement joins TRBV19 to TRBJ1-5; D is uncertain. The CDR3 consists of 15 residues. The germline CDR1 and CDR2 sequences are LNHDA and SQIVND (reference sequence). V lost 10 bases and J lost 0, with 16 bases in between. Here the CDR3 reads CATSWDDYSNQPQHF. The CDR3 DNA follows: TGTGCCACCTCCTGGGATGACTATAGCAATCAGCCCCAGCATTTT.

The rearrangement links TRBV6-1 to TRBJ2-2, with D perhaps TRBD2 (5 bases). This CDR3 has 14 amino acids. V lost 4 bases and J 5 bases, leaving 11 bases between the germline ends. Germline CDR1 and CDR2: MNHNS and SASEGT. CDR3 bases: TGTGCCAGCAGTGGACTAACCCCTACCGGGGAGCTGTTTTTT. Amino acid sequence: CASSGLTPTGELFF.

The J gene is TRBJ2-7, the V gene TRBV5-1; the match to TRBD2 covers 9 bases. V was pared by 0 bases and J by 12 bases, with 10 bases of the junction left unmatched. The CDR3 is 14 residues long. Germline CDR1 reads SGHRS; CDR2 reads YFSETQ. The CDR3 is CASSLVLSGRRTYF. CDR3 nucleotides: TGCGCCAGCAGCTTGGTTCTTAGCGGGAGAAGGACGTACTTC.

This clonotype showed up just a few times. This chain uses TRBV7-2 with TRBJ2-2; TRBD2 matches 9 bases. The trim removed 3 bases at V and 1 base at J, leaving 6 bases unmatched. The CDR3 runs to 17 residues. Germline-derived CDR1 and CDR2 are SGHTA and FQGNSA. The CDR3 DNA reads as TGTGCCAGCAGCTTCGGACTAGCGCTAAGGAACACCGGGGAGCTGTTTTTT. It yields the protein CASSFGLALRNTGELFF.

V and J are TRBV6-1 and TRBJ2-1; 8 nucleotides align to TRBD2. J gave up 9 bases and V 1 base, and 5 bases lay outside the gene matches. Germline assignment: CDR1 MNHNS and CDR2 SASEGT. The CDR3 is 14 residues long. The CDR3 reads CASSEEGTRVEQFF. CDR3 DNA sequence: TGTGCCAGCAGTGAAGAAGGGACTAGGGTTGAGCAGTTCTTC.

In regard to this clonotype: A junction end diverges from the germline sequence, so it may reflect a read error. The rearrangement joins TRBV2 to TRBJ2-3; 7 nucleotides agree with TRBD2. Germline V gene sequence: CDR1 SNHLY, CDR2 FYNNEI. The CDR3 is 14 residues long. In DNA form, the CDR3 reads TGTGCCAGCACGGGACTAAGGCACACAGATAGGCAGTATTTT. It translates to CASTGLRHTDRQYF.

The rearrangement joins TRBV6-5 to TRBJ1-3; D is unclear. Germline values: CDR1 MNHEY, CDR2 SVGAGI. The CDR3 has 15 residues. V was clipped by 2 bases and J by 0 bases, with 8 bases between them. CDR3 DNA sequence: TGTGCCAGCAGTTACCGACGGAACTCTGGAAACACCATATATTTT. Its protein product is CASSYRRNSGNTIYF.

There are many counts of this clonotype. The rearrangement links TRBV5-1 to TRBJ1-1; D not resolved. Germline-derived CDR1 and CDR2 are SGHRS and YFSETQ. Trimming removed 0 bases at V and 3 bases at J, with 9 bases between. CDR3 length equals 14 residues. The CDR3: CASSLAGDHTEAFF. The CDR3 DNA sequence: TGCGCCAGCAGCTTGGCCGGGGATCACACTGAAGCTTTCTTT.

This clonotype was picked up many times. The rearrangement uses TRBV2 and TRBJ1-6; no reliable D call. Germline CDR1 is SNHLY and CDR2 is FYNNEI. The CDR3 contains 15 residues. The ends were cut back, 3 bases at V and 9 bases at J, with 15 bases in the middle. The CDR3 protein is CASSDVPGIGSPLHF. The CDR3 nucleotides are TGTGCCAGCAGTGATGTCCCCGGAATCGGTTCACCCCTCCACTTT.

Comments on this clonotype: This may come from a read error, since a much larger clone is one base off. The chain employs TRBV27 and TRBJ2-2; the D gene is possibly TRBD2 (5 bases). Trimming took 6 bases from V and 7 from J, leaving 15 bases between them. Germline lookup yields CDR1 MNHEY and CDR2 SMNVEV (reference sequence). The CDR3 spans 14 residues. The CDR3 bases are TGTGCCAGCAGCATCCCCCGGGGATACGGGGAGCTGTTTTTT. Amino acid sequence: CASSIPRGYGELFF.

The chain uses TRBV2 and TRBJ2-3, with D unresolved. The CDR3 covers 14 residues. CDR1 and CDR2 (germline): SNHLY, FYNNEI. V lost 6 bases to trimming and J lost 4 bases, with 14 bases between them. The CDR3 bases are TGTGCCAGCAGGAAGAAGCCATTTTCAGATACGCAGTATTTT. Its translation is CASRKKPFSDTQYF.

This clonotype occurred a few times. This rearrangement joins TRBV6-2 or TRBV6-3 to TRBJ1-6; TRBD1 matches at 10 bases. Germline V CDR1 and CDR2: MNHEY, SVGEGT. Germline trimming cut 0 bases from V and 8 bases from J; bases unmatched to any gene: 10. This CDR3 has 18 residues. As DNA, the CDR3 is TGTGCCAGCAGTTACTCGTTCCGACAGGGGGCGGGGGATTCACCCCTCCACTTT. Translation: CASSYSFRQGAGDSPLHF.